The present T cell receptor (beta chain) was sequenced within a study of regulatory T cells in long-lasting Graves disease (dated by TCRdb to the early 2020s). Looking at the study overall: In the newly diagnosed Graves' disease group, patients had been taking antithyroid drugs for less than 3 months. A total of around 35 samples underwent TCR sequencing, from around 13 patients with persistent Graves' disease and 20 or so patients with newly diagnosed Graves' disease. Patients with persistent Graves' disease were compared with patients with newly diagnosed Graves' disease using TCR sequencing and RNA sequencing of peripheral blood. The study took place in China and was registered as a clinical trial. Study-wide findings and limitations: Sequencing and analysis were restricted to the TCR beta chain. As a limitation, the authors acknowledged that the small sample size may reduce accuracy. A larger number of public clonotypes was shared among persistent patients (approximately 3,000) than among newly diagnosed patients (over 850). The study examined only peripheral blood because the primary lesion, thyroid tissue, could not be accessed. Compared with newly diagnosed patients, persistent Graves' disease patients had lower TCR Shannon entropy and fewer highly expanded clones, which suggests clonal expansion.

This clonotype was detected a few times. Its antigen target is currently unknown. No clone much larger than this one lies a single base away; base qualities are absent. Library preparation employed multiplex PCR. For sequencing, an Illumina HiSeq 4000 was employed. TCR beta libraries were built with iRepertoire HTBI primers and Arm-PCR amplification of CDR3 regions. Before sequencing, the PCR products went through gel purification. Per the authors' processing: Across samples, 62 TRBV and approximately 15 TRBJ segments were identified and used for gene usage analysis of CDR3 amino acid clonotypes. COPE and FqMerger were used to merge the filtered high-quality paired reads into contigs. BLAST was used to align contigs to IMGT TRBV, TRBD and TRBJ reference genes, and CDR3 was defined according to IMGT. Highly expanded clones were defined as clonotypes with a frequency above 0.1%. Shannon entropy was used to measure repertoire diversity, and the Gini coefficient was used to measure V-J evenness. Clonotypes shared by more than one individual were considered public. TCRdb reran the public reads through fastp at Q25 and MiXCR, keeping productive beta chains. Rows with one shared CDR3 protein collapse into an entry with the most common genes and DNA. The V and J calls here are based on TCRdb, not the publication. The sample table shows 350,000 to 500,000 distinct CDR3 sequences, and about 17% are seen once. The ten largest clones capture 9.5% to 12% of the sample.

The sample's time point label, decoded: newly diagnosed GD, antithyroid drugs for less than 3 months. RNA was extracted from PBMCs in TRIzol for both TCR sequencing and RNA sequencing. Graves' disease was diagnosed according to American Thyroid Association guidelines. The patients came from an endocrinology department in Xi'an, China. Each patient gave approximately 10 milliliters of peripheral blood, collected in an EDTA anticoagulant tube. Ficoll Paque Plus density gradient separation was used to isolate PBMCs, and no additional T cell sorting was done. RNA quality was checked with an Agilent 2100 Bioanalyzer and agarose gel, and concentration with a NanoDrop 2000. The sample was also linked to a second study, of T cells in Graves' hyperthyroidism and ophthalmopathy. From the second report: Graves' hyperthyroidism was defined as stable when no progression to ophthalmopathy occurred over 18 months of follow-up. Hyperthyroidism patients were aged 18 to 65 years and newly diagnosed, with disease duration of less than 2 months. Patients with uncontrolled infections, other autoimmune diseases, pregnancy or lactation were excluded. Diagnoses were based on clinical symptoms, serum thyroxine and TRAb, thyroid ultrasound and orbital computed tomography. A first-round RT-PCR of the TCR CDR3 used the HTBI primer set with the Qiagen OneStep RT-PCR kit. Most expanded thyroid clonotypes (frequency above 0.001) were also detected in blood, suggesting blood repertoires may reflect thyroid immune responses. Ophthalmopathy was separated from stable hyperthyroidism by a 13 V-J signature model, with roughly 88% sensitivity and approximately 81% specificity obtained in cross-validation and 80%/75% obtained in testing. In validation, the model predicted progression to ophthalmopathy a median of approximately 6.6 months before onset, with about 64% sensitivity and 72.22% specificity. A discovery cohort of 95 to 100 patients, roughly 40 with Graves' ophthalmopathy and about 58 with stable Graves' hyperthyroidism, was used to find distinguishing TCR V-J signatures. Prospective prediction of ophthalmopathy was tested in an independent validation cohort of fewer than 20 hyperthyroidism patients and around 16 patients who later progressed to ophthalmopathy. The 100 or so discovery patients were divided at random into training and test sets in a 7:3 ratio. In more than 5 Graves' hyperthyroidism patients, the study also compared T-cell repertoires from thyroid tissue with T-cell repertoires from blood. After sampling, hyperthyroidism patients received methimazole starting at 30 mg daily, and ophthalmopathy patients received high-dose intravenous methylprednisolone. Libraries were constructed in a second round of multiplex PCR, after which size selection and purification were carried out. Paired-end sequencing of the libraries was performed with 100 bp reads on an Illumina HiSeq2000. SOAPnuke was used to process the raw data, throwing out any read that contained adapters or uncalled bases, had a mean Phred below 15, or lacked an exact constant-primer or identifier match. COPE v1.2.5 was used to merge the high-quality paired reads, and each unique nucleotide sequence was defined as a clonotype. MiTCR v1.1 was used to align clonotypes to the IMGT TRBV, TRBD and TRBJ reference segments. Analysis was restricted to V-J combinations with a frequency above 0.0001, which covered roughly 99% of repertoires. The TCS score was defined as F50 (clonal expansion) divided by E x V (chaos), with BLOSUM62-based TCRdist calculated between CDR3 peptides within each V-J. Welch's t-statistics and random forest reduced 500 to 650 V-J features to about 12, which were used in a naive Bayes classifier (R e1071). Sample size was not statistically predetermined, and blinding of investigators to group allocation was not performed. The paper describes TCR Vbeta CDR3 sequencing of around 140 peripheral blood samples, made up of approximately 40 ophthalmopathy patients, over 70 hyperthyroidism patients and roughly 17 progressor patients.

The specimen comprised peripheral blood mononuclear cells (PBMCs), sampled at new diagnosis, from a patient treated with antithyroid drugs. This TCR was recovered from a woman younger than 45 with Graves disease. Donor details come from another sample of the same person, matched by shared clones.

The CDR3 here reads CASSFLGQANEKLFF. The DNA is TGTGCCAGCAGTTTTTTGGGTCAGGCTAATGAAAAACTGTTTTTT. The V gene is TRBV28 and the J gene is TRBJ1-4; too little of a D gene remains to name it. A distance of 11 bases separates the germline ends of V and J, which lose 3 bases and 3 bases respectively. According to the germline V gene, CDR1 reads MDHEN and CDR2 reads SYDVKM. From cysteine to phenylalanine, the CDR3 is 15 amino acids long. Just the 45-base CDR3 DNA is kept, in frame starting at base 1.